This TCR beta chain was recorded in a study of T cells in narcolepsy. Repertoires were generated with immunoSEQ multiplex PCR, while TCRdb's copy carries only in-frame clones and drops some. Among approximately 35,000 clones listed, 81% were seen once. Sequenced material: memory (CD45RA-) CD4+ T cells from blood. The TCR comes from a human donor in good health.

The CDR3 spells CASSLVAPTSSTDTQYF. CDR3 bases: TGCGCCAGCAGCTTGGTCGCCCCGACTAGCAGCACAGATACGCAGTATTTT. The chain joins TRBV5-1 to TRBJ2-3, with 7 bases lining up with TRBD2. The CDR3 spans 17 residues. The germline V gene has CDR1 SGHRS and CDR2 YFSETQ. The junction had 7 bases not matched to a gene; V was cut back by 0 bases and J by 0 bases.